The present TCR beta chain was sequenced within a study of Ad26.COV2.S vaccination and SARS-CoV-2 variants. Study-wide results and limits: Vaccine and placebo recipients had comparable breadth of non-spike TCRs.

Comment on this clone: Its target is not known.

Germline lookup yields CDR1 MNHEY and CDR2 SVGEGT. Unmatched junction bases numbered 8, after V lost 5 bases and J lost 0 bases. This CDR3 has 18 residues. The repertoire was sequenced with immunoSEQ multiplex PCR; TCRdb's copy has only in-frame clones and lacks some. The sample consists of just over 350,000 clones, around 92% of them appearing once. The origin of this receptor is a human donor who had recovered from COVID-19. The material was peripheral blood, obtained after recovery from COVID-19. The chain uses TRBV6-2 or TRBV6-3 and TRBJ2-3; TRBD2 agrees at 13 bases. CDR3 DNA: TGTGCCAGCAGTGACAGACTAGCGGGGGGTCATAGCACAGATACGCAGTATTTT. Its protein product is CASSDRLAGGHSTDTQYF.